This TCR beta chain was identified during a study of shared clonotypes between healthy human individuals. For the study at large: For every donor, three CD4 naive, three CD4 memory, two CD8 naive and one CD8 memory plates were used.

V lost 6 bases and J 6 bases, leaving 11 bases between the germline ends. The CDR3 has 13 amino acids. Germline CDR1 reads SNHLY; CDR2 reads FYNNEI. Sequencing was performed with immunoSEQ multiplex PCR; in TCRdb, only in-frame clones are kept and a portion is missing. The data show 300,000 to 400,000 clones, about 73% seen once. Study outcomes and limitations: In a few donors, about 5% of naive CD4 clonotypes appeared in common. Compared with memory subsets, naive subsets generally had larger estimated richness.

Worth noting for this clone: Its specificity is not known.

The material sequenced was memory CD4+ T cells sorted from blood. The subset is: CD45RA-negative fraction. The V gene is TRBV2, the J gene TRBJ2-2; the D gene could be TRBD1 or TRBD2 (5 bases each). This TCR was sampled from a man aged 30-40 years in good health. The CDR3 sequence: CASRGTSAGELFF. In DNA, the CDR3 is TGTGCCAGCAGGGGGACCTCCGCCGGGGAGCTGTTTTTT.